A single sample is the source of the 3 T cell receptor beta chains below, sequenced in a study of post-analysis software for immune sequencing data. Study-wide points: TRBV5-6, TRBV5-1 and TRBV20-1 belonged to a set of roughly five TRBV segments that were more frequent in patients than controls.

No antigen has been assigned to these receptors. TCR beta libraries were prepared from cDNA with unique molecular identifiers. Using its own MiXCR run on the PCR reads, TCRdb lists one record per CDR3 protein. The table includes approximately 440,000 distinct CDR3 sequences, roughly 45% detected once. The sequenced sample consisted of blood. These receptors were obtained from a girl aged 10-17 years with multiple sclerosis.

In this sample, this clonotype turned up once. The rearrangement uses TRBV30 and TRBJ1-1; no reliable D call. Trimming stripped 5 bases from V and 0 bases from J, with 10 bases between. Germline assignment: CDR1 GTSNPN and CDR2 SVGIG (reference sequence). There are 13 residues in the CDR3. The CDR3 region is CAWGRIVNTEAFF. DNA for the CDR3: TGTGCCTGGGGTAGGATCGTGAACACTGAAGCTTTCTTT. The variable domain in full, completed from reference TRBV30 and TRBJ1-1, reads SQTIHQWPATLVQPVGSPLSLECTVEGTSNPNLYWYRQAAGRGLQLLFYSVGIGQISSEVPQNLSASRPQDRQFILSSKKLLLSDSGFYLCAWGRIVNTEAFFGQGTRLTVV.

V gene TRBV7-9 combines with J gene TRBJ2-7; D is undetermined. The CDR3 totals 13 residues. The V gene lost 10 bases and the J gene lost 3 bases, with 16 bases spanning the gap. Germline assignment: CDR1 SEHNR and CDR2 FQNEAQ (reference sequence). CDR3 sequence reads: CATSGPPDYEQYF. The CDR3 region has the DNA TGTGCCACATCCGGACCCCCCGACTACGAGCAGTACTTC.

This clonotype has a handful of counts. The genes are TRBV18 and TRBJ2-7; tentatively, D is TRBD1 (6 bases). CDR1 KGHSH and CDR2 LQKENI come from the germline V gene. Trimming took off 3 bases at V and 3 bases at J, with 12 bases between the two ends. This CDR3 is built from 14 residues. DNA for the CDR3: TGTGCCAGCTCACCGACAAGGGGGTTCTACGAGCAGTACTTC. Protein: CASSPTRGFYEQYF. Full variable domain (outside the CDR3, taken from reference TRBV18 and TRBJ2-7): NAGVMQNPRHLVRRRGQEARLRCSPMKGHSHVYWYRQLPEEGLKFMVYLQKENIIDESGMPKERFSAEFPKEGPSILRIQQVVRGDSAAYFCASSPTRGFYEQYFGPGTRLTVT.